This paragraph reports one T cell receptor beta chain. Original data processing: Estimated nucleated cell counts came from reference gene primer amplification. The protocol was immunoSEQ multiplex PCR, while the TCRdb copy is restricted to in-frame clones and leaves out a portion. D and trimming were read from the DNA, whereas the V and J calls and clone size are those reported in that table. The sample contains some 150,000 clones, approximately 90% of which appear only once. This sample was taken from a study of blood T cell repertoires in COVID-19. Study in general: COVID-19 samples from acute and convalescent phases originated in the United States, Italy and Spain.

The germline V gene encodes CDR1 SGHTS and CDR2 YDEGEE. The V gene end was trimmed by 2 bases and the J gene end by 6 bases; junction bases not matched to a gene: 6. The CDR3 runs 16 residues. V gene TRBV5-8 combines with J gene TRBJ2-3; 13 bases map to TRBD2. The clonotype originates from a woman aged 55-70 years with active COVID-19. Sequencing was carried out using peripheral blood. The CDR3 here is CASSFGLAGAYDTQYF. The DNA of the CDR3 is TGTGCCAGCAGCTTCGGACTAGCGGGAGCATATGATACGCAGTATTTT.